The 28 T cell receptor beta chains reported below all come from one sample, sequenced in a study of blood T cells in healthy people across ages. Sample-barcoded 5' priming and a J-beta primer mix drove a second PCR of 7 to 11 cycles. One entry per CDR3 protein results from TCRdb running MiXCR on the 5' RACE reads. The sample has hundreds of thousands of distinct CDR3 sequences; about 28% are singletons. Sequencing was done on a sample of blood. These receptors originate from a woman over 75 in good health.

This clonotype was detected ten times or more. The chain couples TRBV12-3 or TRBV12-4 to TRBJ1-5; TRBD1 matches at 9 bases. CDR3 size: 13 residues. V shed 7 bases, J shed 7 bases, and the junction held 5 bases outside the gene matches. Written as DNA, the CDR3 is TGTGCCAGCACTCCGGACAGGGGACAGCCCCAGCATTTT. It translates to CASTPDRGQPQHF.

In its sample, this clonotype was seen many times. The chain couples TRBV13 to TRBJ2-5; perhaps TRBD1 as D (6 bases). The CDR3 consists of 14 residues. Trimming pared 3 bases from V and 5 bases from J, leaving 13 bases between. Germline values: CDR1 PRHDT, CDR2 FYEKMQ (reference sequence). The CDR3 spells CASSFTGRYETQYF. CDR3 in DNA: TGTGCCAGCAGCTTCACAGGGCGATATGAGACCCAGTACTTC.

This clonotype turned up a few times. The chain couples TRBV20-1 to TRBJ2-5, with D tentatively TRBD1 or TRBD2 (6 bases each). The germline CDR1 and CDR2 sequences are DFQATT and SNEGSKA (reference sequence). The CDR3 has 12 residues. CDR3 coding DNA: TGCAGCTTTACCCGGGGGCGGAATGAGCAGTACTTC. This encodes CSFTRGRNEQYF.

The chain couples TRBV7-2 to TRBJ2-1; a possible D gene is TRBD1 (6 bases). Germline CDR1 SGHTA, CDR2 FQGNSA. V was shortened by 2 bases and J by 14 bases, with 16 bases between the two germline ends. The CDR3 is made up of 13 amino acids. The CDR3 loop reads CASSLQGGRGKFF. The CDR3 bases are TGTGCCAGCAGCTTACAAGGGGGTCGTGGGAAGTTCTTC.

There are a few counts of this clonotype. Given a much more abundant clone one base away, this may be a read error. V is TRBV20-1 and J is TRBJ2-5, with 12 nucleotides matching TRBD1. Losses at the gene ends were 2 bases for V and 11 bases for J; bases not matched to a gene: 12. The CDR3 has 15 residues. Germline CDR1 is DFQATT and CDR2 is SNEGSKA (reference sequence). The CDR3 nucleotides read TGCAGTGCTAGACCCGGGACAGGGGGCTTCTATGAGCAGTACTTC. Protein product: CSARPGTGGFYEQYF.

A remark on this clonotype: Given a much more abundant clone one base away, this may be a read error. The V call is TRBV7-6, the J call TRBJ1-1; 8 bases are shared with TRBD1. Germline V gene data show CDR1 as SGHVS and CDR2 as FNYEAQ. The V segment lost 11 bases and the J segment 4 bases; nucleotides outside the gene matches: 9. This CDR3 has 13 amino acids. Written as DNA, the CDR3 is TGTGCCGGCATGCAGGGGGCGCGCACTGAAGCTTTCTTT. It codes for CAGMQGARTEAFF.

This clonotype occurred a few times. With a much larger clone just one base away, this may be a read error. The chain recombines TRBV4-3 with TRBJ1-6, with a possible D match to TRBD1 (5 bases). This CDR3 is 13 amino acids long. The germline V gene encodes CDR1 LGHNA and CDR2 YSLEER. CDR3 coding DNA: TGCGCCAGCAGCCAAGATAGGGGTTCACTCCTCCACTTT. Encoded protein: CASSQDRGSLLHF.

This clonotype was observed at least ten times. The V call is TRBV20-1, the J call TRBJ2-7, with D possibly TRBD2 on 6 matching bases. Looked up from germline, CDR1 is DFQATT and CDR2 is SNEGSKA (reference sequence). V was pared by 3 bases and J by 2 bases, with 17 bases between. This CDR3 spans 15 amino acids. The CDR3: CSASWGRTVTYEQYF. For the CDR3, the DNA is TGCAGTGCTAGTTGGGGGAGGACGGTAACCTACGAGCAGTACTTC.

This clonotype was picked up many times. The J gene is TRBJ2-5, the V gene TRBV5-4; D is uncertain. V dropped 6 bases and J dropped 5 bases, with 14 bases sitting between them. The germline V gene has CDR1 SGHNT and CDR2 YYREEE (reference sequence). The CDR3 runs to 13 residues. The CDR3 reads CASNAERRETQYF. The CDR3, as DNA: TGTGCCAGCAATGCAGAGCGCCGGGAGACCCAGTACTTC.

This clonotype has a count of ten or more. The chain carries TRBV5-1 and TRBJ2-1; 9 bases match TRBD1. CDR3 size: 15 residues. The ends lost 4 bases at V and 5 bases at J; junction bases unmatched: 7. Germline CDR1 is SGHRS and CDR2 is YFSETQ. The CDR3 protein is CASSDDRGMNNEQFF. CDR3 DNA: TGCGCCAGCAGCGACGACAGGGGGATGAACAATGAGCAGTTCTTC.

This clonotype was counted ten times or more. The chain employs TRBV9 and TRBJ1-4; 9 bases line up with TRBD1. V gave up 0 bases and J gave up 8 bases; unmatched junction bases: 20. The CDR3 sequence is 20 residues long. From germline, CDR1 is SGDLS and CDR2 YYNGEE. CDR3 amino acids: CASSVVPVWDRVAESEKLFF. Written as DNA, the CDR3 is TGTGCCAGCAGCGTAGTACCGGTTTGGGACAGGGTGGCGGAGTCGGAAAAACTGTTTTTT.

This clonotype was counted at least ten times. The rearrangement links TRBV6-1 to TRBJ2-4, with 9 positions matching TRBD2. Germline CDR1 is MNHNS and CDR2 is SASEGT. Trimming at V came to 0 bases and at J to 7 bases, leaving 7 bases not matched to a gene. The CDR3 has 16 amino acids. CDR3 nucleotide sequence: TGTGCCAGCAGTGAAGCTAGCGGGGGATCTCAGAACATTCAGTACTTC. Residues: CASSEASGGSQNIQYF.

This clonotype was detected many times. CDR3 sequence reads: CASSVEADTQYF. CDR3 in DNA: TGTGCCAGCAGCGTAGAAGCAGATACGCAGTATTTT. The gene calls are TRBV9 and TRBJ2-3, with D unclear. The germline gives CDR1 SGDLS, CDR2 YYNGEE. This CDR3 has 12 amino acids. Trimming removed 0 bases from V and 4 bases from J, with 3 bases in between.

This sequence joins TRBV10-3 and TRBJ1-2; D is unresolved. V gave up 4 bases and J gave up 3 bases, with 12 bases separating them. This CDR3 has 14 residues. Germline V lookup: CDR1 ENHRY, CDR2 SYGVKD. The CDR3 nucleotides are TGTGCCATCAGTGCCCTGGACGGAGACTATGGCTACACCTTC. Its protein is CAISALDGDYGYTF.

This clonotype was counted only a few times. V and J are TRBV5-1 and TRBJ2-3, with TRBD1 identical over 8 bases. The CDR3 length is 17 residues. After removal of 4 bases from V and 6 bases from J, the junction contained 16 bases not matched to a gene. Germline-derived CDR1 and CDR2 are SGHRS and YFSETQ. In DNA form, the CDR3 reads TGCGCCAGCAGCCTAGAGGTGACAGGGGCGCCATCCGATACGCAGTATTTT. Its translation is CASSLEVTGAPSDTQYF.

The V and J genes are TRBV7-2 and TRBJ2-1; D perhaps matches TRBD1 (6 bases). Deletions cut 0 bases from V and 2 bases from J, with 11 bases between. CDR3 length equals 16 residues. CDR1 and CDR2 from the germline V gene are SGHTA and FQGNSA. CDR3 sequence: CASSLASQGPYNEQFF. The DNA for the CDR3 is TGTGCCAGCAGCTTAGCGTCGCAGGGGCCCTACAATGAGCAGTTCTTC.

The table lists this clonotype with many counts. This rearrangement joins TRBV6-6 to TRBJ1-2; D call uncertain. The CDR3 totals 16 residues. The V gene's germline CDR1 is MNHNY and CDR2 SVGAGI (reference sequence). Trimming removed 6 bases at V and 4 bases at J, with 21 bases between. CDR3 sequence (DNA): TGTGCCAGCAGCCTCCGGGTTCCAGGTTCCAGCTATGGCTACACCTTC. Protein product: CASSLRVPGSSYGYTF.

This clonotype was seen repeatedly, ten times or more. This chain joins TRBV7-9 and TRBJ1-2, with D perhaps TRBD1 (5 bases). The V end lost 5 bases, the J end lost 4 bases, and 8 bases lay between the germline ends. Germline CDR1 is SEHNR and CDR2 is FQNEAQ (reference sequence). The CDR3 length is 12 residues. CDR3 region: CASSETAYGYTF. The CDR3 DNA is TGTGCCAGCAGCGAGACAGCCTATGGCTACACCTTC.

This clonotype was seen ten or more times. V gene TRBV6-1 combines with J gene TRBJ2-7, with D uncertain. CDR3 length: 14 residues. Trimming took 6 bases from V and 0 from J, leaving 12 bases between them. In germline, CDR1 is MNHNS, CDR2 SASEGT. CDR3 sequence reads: CASRIDASSYEQYF. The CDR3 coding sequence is TGTGCCAGCAGGATAGACGCGAGCTCCTACGAGCAGTACTTC.

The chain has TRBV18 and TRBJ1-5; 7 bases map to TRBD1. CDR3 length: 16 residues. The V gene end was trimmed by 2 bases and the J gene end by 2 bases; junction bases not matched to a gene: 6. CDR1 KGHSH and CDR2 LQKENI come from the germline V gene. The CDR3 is CASSPTGAVGNQPQHF. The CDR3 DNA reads TGTGCCAGCTCACCAACAGGGGCGGTTGGCAATCAGCCCCAGCATTTT.

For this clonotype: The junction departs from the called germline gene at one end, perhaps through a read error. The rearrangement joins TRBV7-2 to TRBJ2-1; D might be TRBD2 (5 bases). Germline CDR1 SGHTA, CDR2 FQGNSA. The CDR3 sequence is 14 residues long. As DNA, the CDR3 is TGTGCCAGCAGCTTAGAGTCGAGAGGGAATGAACAGTTCTTC. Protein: CASSLESRGNEQFF.

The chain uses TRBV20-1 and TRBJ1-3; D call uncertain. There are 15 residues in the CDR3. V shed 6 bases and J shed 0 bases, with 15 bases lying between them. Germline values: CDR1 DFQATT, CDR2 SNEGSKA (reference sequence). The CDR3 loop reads CSAVFRSVSGNTIYF. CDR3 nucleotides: TGCAGTGCAGTGTTTAGGTCGGTCTCTGGAAACACCATATATTTT.

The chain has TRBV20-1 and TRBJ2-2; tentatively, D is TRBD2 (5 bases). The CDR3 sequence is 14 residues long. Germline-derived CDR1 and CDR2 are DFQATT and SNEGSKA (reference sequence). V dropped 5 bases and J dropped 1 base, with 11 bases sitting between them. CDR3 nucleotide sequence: TGCAGTGCTTCCCCGGGGTTGAACACCGGGGAGCTGTTTTTT. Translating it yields CSASPGLNTGELFF.

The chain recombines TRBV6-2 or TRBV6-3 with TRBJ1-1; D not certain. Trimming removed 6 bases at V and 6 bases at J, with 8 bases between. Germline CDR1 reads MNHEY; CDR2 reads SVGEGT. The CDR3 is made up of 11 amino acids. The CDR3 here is CASSGGPEAFF. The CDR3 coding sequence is TGTGCCAGCAGCGGCGGACCTGAAGCTTTCTTT.

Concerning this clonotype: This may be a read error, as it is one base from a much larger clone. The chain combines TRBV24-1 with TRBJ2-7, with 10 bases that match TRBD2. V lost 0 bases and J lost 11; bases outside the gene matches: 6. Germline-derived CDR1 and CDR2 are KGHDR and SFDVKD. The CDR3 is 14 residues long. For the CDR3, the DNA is TGTGCCACCAGTGATTTGGTCCGAAGCGGGGGGGAGTACTTC. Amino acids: CATSDLVRSGGEYF.

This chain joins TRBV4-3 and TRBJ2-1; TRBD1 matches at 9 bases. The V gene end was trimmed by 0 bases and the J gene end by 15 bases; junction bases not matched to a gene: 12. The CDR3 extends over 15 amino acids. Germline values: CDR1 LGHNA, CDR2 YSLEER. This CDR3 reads CASSQDGQGNKLSFF. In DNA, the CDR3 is TGCGCCAGCAGCCAAGATGGACAGGGGAACAAGTTATCGTTCTTC.

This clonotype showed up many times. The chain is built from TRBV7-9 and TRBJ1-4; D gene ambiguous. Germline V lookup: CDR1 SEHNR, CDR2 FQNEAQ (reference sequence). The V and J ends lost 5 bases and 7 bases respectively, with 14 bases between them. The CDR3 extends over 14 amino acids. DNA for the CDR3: TGTGCCAGCAGCCCCACCCGGGCAGGTGAAAAACTGTTTTTT. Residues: CASSPTRAGEKLFF.

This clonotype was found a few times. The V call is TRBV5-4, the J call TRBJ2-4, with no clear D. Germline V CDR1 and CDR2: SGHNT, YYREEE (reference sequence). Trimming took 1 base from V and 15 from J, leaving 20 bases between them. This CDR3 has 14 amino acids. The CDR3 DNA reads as TGTGCCAGCAGCTTGCGCAATCTTCAAGGTTCCTTGTACTTC. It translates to CASSLRNLQGSLYF.